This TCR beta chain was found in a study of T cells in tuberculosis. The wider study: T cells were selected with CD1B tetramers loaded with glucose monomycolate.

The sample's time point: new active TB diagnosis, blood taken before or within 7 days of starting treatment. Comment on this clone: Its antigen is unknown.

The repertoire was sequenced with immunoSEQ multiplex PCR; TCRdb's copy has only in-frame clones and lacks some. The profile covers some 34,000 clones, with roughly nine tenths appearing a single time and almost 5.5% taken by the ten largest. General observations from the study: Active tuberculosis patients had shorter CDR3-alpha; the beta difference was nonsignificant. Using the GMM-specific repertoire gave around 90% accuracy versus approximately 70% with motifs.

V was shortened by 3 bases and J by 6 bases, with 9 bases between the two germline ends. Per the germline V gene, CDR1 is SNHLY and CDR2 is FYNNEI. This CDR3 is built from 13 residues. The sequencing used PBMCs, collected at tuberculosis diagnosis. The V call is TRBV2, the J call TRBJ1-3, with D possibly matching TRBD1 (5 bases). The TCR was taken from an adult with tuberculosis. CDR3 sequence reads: CASSDRVSNTIYF. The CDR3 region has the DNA TGTGCCAGCAGTGACAGGGTTTCAAACACCATATATTTT. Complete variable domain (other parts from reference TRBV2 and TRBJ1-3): EPEVTQTPSHQVTQMGQEVILRCVPISNHLYFYWYRQILGQKVEFLVSFYNNEISEKSEIFDDQFSVERPDGSNFTLKIRSTKLEDSAMYFCASSDRVSNTIYFGEGSWLTVV.